The 18 T cell receptor beta chains presented below share a single source sample, sequenced in a study of diagnostic markers for celiac disease. TCRdb reprocessed the reads, keeping one entry per CDR3 protein, no DNA. This sample's table has roughly 2,000 distinct CDR3 sequences. Sequenced: either unsorted cells or a sorted T cell fraction (not recorded which). Receptor source: a human donor. This table probably holds off-target reads from a library built for another chain.

This chain joins TRBV20-1 and TRBJ2-2; as DNA is missing, the TRBD1 call by TCRdb cannot be tested. Germline assignment: CDR1 DFQATT and CDR2 SNEGSKA (reference sequence). The CDR3 runs to 13 residues. The chain's CDR3 is CSAAGHGTGELFF.

V usage is TRBV6-1 and J usage is TRBJ1-5. The CDR3 loop spans 15 amino acids. Germline assignment: CDR1 MNHNS and CDR2 SASEGT. The CDR3 sequence: CASSGGGYSNQPQHF.

This sequence joins TRBV18 and TRBJ1-4; as DNA is missing, the TRBD1 call by TCRdb cannot be tested. The CDR3 extends over 13 amino acids. Per the germline V gene, CDR1 is KGHSH and CDR2 is LQKENI. This CDR3 is CASSPPLRGKLFF.

V and J are TRBV5-1 and TRBJ2-7; TCRdb designates TRBD1, a call that cannot be tested without DNA. Per the germline V gene, CDR1 is SGHRS and CDR2 is YFSETQ. This CDR3 has 15 amino acids. The CDR3 protein is CASSLGQTGFYEQYF.

Considering frequency, this clonotype is medium-sized. The genes are TRBV18 and TRBJ1-5. The CDR3 length is 13 residues. The germline V gene encodes CDR1 KGHSH and CDR2 LQKENI. The CDR3 reads CASSPAVNQPQHF.

According to its frequency, this clonotype is large. This chain uses TRBV6-2 or TRBV6-3 with TRBJ2-1; TCRdb gives TRBD2 as the D gene, but with no DNA this cannot be confirmed. This CDR3 region has 12 residues. CDR1 is MNHEY, CDR2 SVGEGT, per germline. The CDR3: CASSQPGGKQFF.

This clonotype is deemed large by its frequency. The chain employs TRBV30 and TRBJ1-1. Per the germline V gene, CDR1 is GTSNPN and CDR2 is SVGIG (reference sequence). The CDR3 consists of 13 residues. CDR3 loop: CAWMPNLLGEAFF. Looking up the rest from reference TRBV30 and TRBJ1-1 gives the full variable domain: SQTIHQWPATLVQPVGSPLSLECTVEGTSNPNLYWYRQAAGRGLQLLFYSVGIGQISSEVPQNLSASRPQDRQFILSSKKLLLSDSGFYLCAWMPNLLGEAFFGQGTRLTVV.

Its frequency marks this clonotype as large. The chain employs TRBV30 and TRBJ2-7; the D call of TRBD1 rests on TCRdb alone, since no DNA is present to check it. Germline values: CDR1 GTSNPN, CDR2 SVGIG (reference sequence). The CDR3 extends over 14 amino acids. The CDR3 loop reads CAWSAGQGNYEQYF.

This clonotype is labeled large based on frequency. This chain joins TRBV12-3 or TRBV12-4 and TRBJ2-1; the TCRdb D gene call, TRBD1, has no DNA to confirm it. There are 14 residues in the CDR3. This chain's CDR3 is CASSPVRVGNEQFF.

This clonotype is identified as large from frequency. The V gene is TRBV28, the J gene TRBJ1-4. This CDR3 contains 12 residues. Germline V gene sequence: CDR1 MDHEN, CDR2 SYDVKM. CDR3 sequence: CASSKRNEKLFF. The full variable domain, with the rest looked up from reference TRBV28 and TRBJ1-4, is DVKVTQSSRYLVKRTGEKVFLECVQDMDHENMFWYRQDPGLGLRLIYFSYDVKMKEKGDIPEGYSVSREKKERFSLILESASTNQTSMYLCASSKRNEKLFFGSGTQLSVL.

Frequency places this clonotype as large. This CDR3 is CASSLGTGPNEKLFF. The chain recombines TRBV5-1 with TRBJ1-4; TCRdb's D gene call, TRBD1, goes unchecked for lack of DNA. The germline gives CDR1 SGHRS, CDR2 YFSETQ. The CDR3 runs 15 residues.

The J gene is TRBJ2-3, the V gene TRBV20-1; the D call of TRBD2 rests on TCRdb alone, since no DNA is present to check it. The germline gives CDR1 DFQATT, CDR2 SNEGSKA (reference sequence). This CDR3 comprises 16 residues. CDR3 amino acids: CSARRPSGGVTDTQYF.

This clonotype is deemed medium-sized by its frequency. The chain couples TRBV2 to TRBJ2-2; TCRdb lists TRBD1, though no DNA is available to test this call. There are 13 residues in the CDR3. Germline CDR1 SNHLY, CDR2 FYNNEI. The CDR3 protein is CASRTVNTGELFF. Looking up the rest from reference TRBV2 and TRBJ2-2 gives the full variable domain: EPEVTQTPSHQVTQMGQEVILRCVPISNHLYFYWYRQILGQKVEFLVSFYNNEISEKSEIFDDQFSVERPDGSNFTLKIRSTKLEDSAMYFCASRTVNTGELFFGEGSRLTVL.

The genes are TRBV7-2 and TRBJ1-3. Germline-derived CDR1 and CDR2 are SGHTA and FQGNSA. CDR3 size: 15 residues. The CDR3 is CASRPNPSSGNTIYF.

The chain has TRBV2 and TRBJ1-1. CDR1 is SNHLY, CDR2 FYNNEI, per germline. The CDR3 is 13 residues long. The CDR3: CASSGDMNTEAFF. Using reference TRBV2 and TRBJ1-1 for the parts outside the CDR3, the full variable domain is EPEVTQTPSHQVTQMGQEVILRCVPISNHLYFYWYRQILGQKVEFLVSFYNNEISEKSEIFDDQFSVERPDGSNFTLKIRSTKLEDSAMYFCASSGDMNTEAFFGQGTRLTVV.

This clonotype shows up as medium-sized by frequency. The rearrangement uses TRBV20-1 and TRBJ2-1; TCRdb picks TRBD2, but there is no DNA to check that call. CDR1 is DFQATT and CDR2 is SNEGSKA in the germline V gene (reference sequence). This CDR3 is 15 amino acids long. The chain's CDR3 is CSARDPSGGAWSQFF.

J is TRBJ1-5 and V is TRBV7-8. The CDR3 is 15 amino acids. The germline V gene has CDR1 SGHVS and CDR2 FQNEAQ. The chain's CDR3 is CASSSSPGTGQPQHF.

V is TRBV29-1 and J is TRBJ2-2; TCRdb lists TRBD2, though no DNA is available to test this call. Germline CDR1 and CDR2: SQVTM and ANQGSEA. The CDR3 loop spans 18 amino acids. The CDR3 reads CSVTGTSGGNANTGELFF.